This T cell receptor beta chain is from a study of blood T cell repertoires in COVID-19. The overall study: Researchers got acute and convalescent COVID-19 samples from the United States, Italy and Spain.

The CDR3 is 17 residues long. V lost 4 bases to trimming and J lost 9 bases; unmatched junction nucleotides: 15. Germline V gene lookup returns CDR1 SGDLS and CDR2 YYNGEE. Here immunoSEQ multiplex PCR was the method, and the copy in TCRdb shows in-frame clones only, minus some. The table lists 130,000 or so clones, 86% of them singletons. The chain carries TRBV9 and TRBJ1-6; 8 nucleotides line up with TRBD1. Sample: peripheral blood. The clonotype comes from a woman aged 60-75 years with acute or convalescent COVID-19. CDR3 in amino acids: CASSKGQENRPSSPLHF. As DNA, the CDR3 is TGTGCCAGCAGCAAGGGACAGGAAAATCGCCCAAGTTCACCCCTCCACTTT.